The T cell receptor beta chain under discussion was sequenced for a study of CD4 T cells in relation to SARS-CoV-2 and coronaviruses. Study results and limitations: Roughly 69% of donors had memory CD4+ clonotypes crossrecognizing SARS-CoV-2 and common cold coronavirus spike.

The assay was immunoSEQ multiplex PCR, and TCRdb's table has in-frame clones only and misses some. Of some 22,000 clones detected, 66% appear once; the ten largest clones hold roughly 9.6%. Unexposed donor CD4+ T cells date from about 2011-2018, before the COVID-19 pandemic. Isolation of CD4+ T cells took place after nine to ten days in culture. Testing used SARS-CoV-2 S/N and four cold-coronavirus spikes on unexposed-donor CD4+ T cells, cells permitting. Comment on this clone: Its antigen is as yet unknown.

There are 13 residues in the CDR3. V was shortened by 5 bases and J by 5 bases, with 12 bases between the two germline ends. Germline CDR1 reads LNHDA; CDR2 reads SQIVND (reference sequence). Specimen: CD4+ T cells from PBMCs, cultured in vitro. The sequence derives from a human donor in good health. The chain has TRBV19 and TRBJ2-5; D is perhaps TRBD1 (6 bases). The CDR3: CASSVRGQETQYF. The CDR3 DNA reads TGTGCCAGTAGTGTCAGGGGTCAGGAGACCCAGTACTTC.